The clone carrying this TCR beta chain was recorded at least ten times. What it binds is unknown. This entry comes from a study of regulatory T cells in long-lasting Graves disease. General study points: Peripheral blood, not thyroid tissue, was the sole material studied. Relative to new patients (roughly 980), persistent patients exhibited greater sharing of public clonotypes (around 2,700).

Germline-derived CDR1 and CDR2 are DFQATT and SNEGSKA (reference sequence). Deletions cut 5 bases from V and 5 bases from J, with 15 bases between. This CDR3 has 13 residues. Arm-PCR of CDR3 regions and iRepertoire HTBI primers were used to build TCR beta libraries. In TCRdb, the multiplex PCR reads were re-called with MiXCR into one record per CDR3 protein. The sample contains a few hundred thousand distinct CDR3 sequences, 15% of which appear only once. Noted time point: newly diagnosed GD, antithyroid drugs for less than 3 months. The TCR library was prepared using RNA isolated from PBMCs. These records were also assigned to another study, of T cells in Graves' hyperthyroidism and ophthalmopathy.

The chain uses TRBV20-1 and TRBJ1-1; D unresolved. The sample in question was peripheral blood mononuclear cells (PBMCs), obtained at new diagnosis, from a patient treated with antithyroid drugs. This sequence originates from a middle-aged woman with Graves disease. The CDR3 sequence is CSASYFRETEAFF. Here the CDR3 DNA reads TGCAGTGCTTCATATTTTAGGGAGACTGAAGCTTTCTTT.